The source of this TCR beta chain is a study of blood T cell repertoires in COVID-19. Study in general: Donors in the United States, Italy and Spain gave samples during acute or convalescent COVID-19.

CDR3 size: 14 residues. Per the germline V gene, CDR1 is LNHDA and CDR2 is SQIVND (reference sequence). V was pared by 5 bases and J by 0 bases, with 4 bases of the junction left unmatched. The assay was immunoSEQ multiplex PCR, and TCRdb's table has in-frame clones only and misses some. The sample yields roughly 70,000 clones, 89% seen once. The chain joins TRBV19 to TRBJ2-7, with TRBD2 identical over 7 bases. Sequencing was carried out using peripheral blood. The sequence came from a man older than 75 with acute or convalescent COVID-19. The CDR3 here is CASSPAGSSYEQYF. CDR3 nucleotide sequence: TGTGCCAGTAGTCCAGCGGGGAGCTCCTACGAGCAGTACTTC.